The 24 T cell receptor beta chains listed next were all sequenced from one sample in a study of blood T cell repertoires in COVID-19 (dated by TCRdb to the early 2020s). Libraries came from the immunoSEQ multiplex PCR assay. TCRdb took this table from immuneACCESS and kept in-frame rearrangements with V and J called. Such tables lack part of the clones; where checked against another copy, unresolved V genes explain under half of the gap, and the rest is unexplained. The sample records approximately 68,000 clones, 82% of which are singletons. In total, the top ten clones hold roughly a sixth of the sample. The sequencing input was peripheral blood. The source is a man at least 80 years old with active COVID-19.

This clone was recorded once. The chain combines TRBV19 with TRBJ2-2, with 9 bases aligning to TRBD1. CDR3 length: 16 residues. In germline, CDR1 is LNHDA, CDR2 SQIVND (reference sequence). The V gene end was trimmed by 5 bases and the J gene end by 6 bases; junction bases not matched to a gene: 10. CDR3 DNA: TGTGCCAGTAGTTTAACAGGGGGCGCAAGATCCGGGGAGCTGTTTTTT. Residues: CASSLTGGARSGELFF. Filled out from reference TRBV19 and TRBJ2-2, the complete variable domain reads DGGITQSPKYLFRKEGQNVTLSCEQNLNHDAMYWYRQDPGQGLRLIYYSQIVNDFQKGDIAEGYSVSREKKESFPLTVTSAQKNPTAFYLCASSLTGGARSGELFFGEGSRLTVL.

The gene calls are TRBV10-3 and TRBJ2-3; 9 bases match TRBD2. V was pared by 2 bases and J by 5 bases, with 5 bases of the junction left unmatched. Germline-derived CDR1 and CDR2 are ENHRY and SYGVKD. The CDR3 loop spans 15 amino acids. The CDR3 sequence is CAISEGSGSVDTQYF. Written as DNA, the CDR3 is TGTGCCATCAGTGAGGGTAGCGGGAGCGTAGATACGCAGTATTTT.

V is TRBV6-2 or TRBV6-3 and J is TRBJ2-2; no reliable D call. The CDR3 covers 17 residues. The V end lost 0 bases, the J end lost 0 bases, and 11 bases lay between the germline ends. In germline, CDR1 is MNHEY, CDR2 SVGEGT. This CDR3 is CASSYSEQNPNTGELFF. CDR3 sequence (DNA): TGTGCCAGCAGTTACTCGGAACAGAACCCGAACACCGGGGAGCTGTTTTTT.

This clone was seen just once. The chain has TRBV18 and TRBJ1-2, with D possibly matching TRBD1 (6 bases). Trimming took off 5 bases at V and 5 bases at J, with 18 bases between the two ends. There are 15 residues in the CDR3. Germline assignment: CDR1 KGHSH and CDR2 LQKENI. The CDR3: CASSGDRKGGYGYTF. The CDR3 DNA sequence: TGTGCCAGCTCAGGAGACAGGAAAGGTGGATATGGCTACACCTTC. Based on the CDR3 plus reference TRBV18 and TRBJ1-2, the full variable domain is NAGVMQNPRHLVRRRGQEARLRCSPMKGHSHVYWYRQLPEEGLKFMVYLQKENIIDESGMPKERFSAEFPKEGPSILRIQQVVRGDSAAYFCASSGDRKGGYGYTFGSGTRLTVV.

Notes on this clone: At one boundary the junction diverges from the germline segment, which might be a read error. J is TRBJ2-5 and V is TRBV7-7; the match to TRBD2 covers 7 bases. Germline V gene data show CDR1 as SSHAT and CDR2 as FNYEAQ (reference sequence). The CDR3 extends over 14 amino acids. The DNA for the CDR3 is TGTGCTAGCAGCTTAGCGCGGGGAGGGGAGACCCAGTACTTC. Amino acid sequence: CASSLARGGETQYF.

The CDR3: CSVSGDTDTQYF. The CDR3, as DNA: TGCAGCGTTTCAGGGGATACAGATACGCAGTATTTT. The chain carries TRBV29-1 and TRBJ2-3; possibly TRBD1 for D (6 bases). V dropped 5 bases and J dropped 3 bases, with 9 bases sitting between them. Per the germline V gene, CDR1 is SQVTM and CDR2 is ANQGSEA. The CDR3 is 12 amino acids.

This rearrangement joins TRBV20-1 to TRBJ1-2, with TRBD1 matching over 9 bases. The germline gives CDR1 DFQATT, CDR2 SNEGSKA (reference sequence). Trimming cost V 3 bases and J 4 bases; bases outside gene matches: 3. The CDR3 is made up of 13 amino acids. DNA for the CDR3: TGCAGTGCTAGTGACAGGGGGACCTATGGCTACACCTTC. Translated: CSASDRGTYGYTF.

The genes are TRBV19 and TRBJ2-1; tentatively, D is TRBD2 (8 bases). The CDR3 is 16 residues long. V was trimmed by 6 bases and J by 6 bases, leaving 21 bases between them. Germline V gene sequence: CDR1 LNHDA, CDR2 SQIVND (reference sequence). CDR3 coding DNA: TGTGCCAGTAGCCCCGGGAGGGGCCAGGGGGGCAATGAGCAGTTCTTC. Translation gives CASSPGRGQGGNEQFF.

This chain joins TRBV7-2 and TRBJ2-4; no reliable D call. Germline V gene sequence: CDR1 SGHTA, CDR2 FQGNSA. V dropped 0 bases and J dropped 0 bases, with 9 bases sitting between them. CDR3 length equals 16 residues. In nucleotides, the CDR3 is TGTGCCAGCAGCTTAGCGCAGAATCTAGCCAAAAACATTCAGTACTTC. This codes for CASSLAQNLAKNIQYF.

The chain has TRBV4-3 and TRBJ1-1, with no clear D. The V gene's germline CDR1 is LGHNA and CDR2 YSLEER. V lost 1 base and J lost 3, with 3 bases in between. The CDR3 has 12 residues. CDR3 nucleotide sequence: TGCGCCAGCAGCCAAGCTGACACTGAAGCTTTCTTT. It is translated as CASSQADTEAFF.

This sequence joins TRBV12-3 or TRBV12-4 and TRBJ1-6; D is perhaps TRBD1 (5 bases). This CDR3 has 13 residues. The germline V and J ends were trimmed by 1 base and 11 bases, with 9 bases remaining between them. CDR3 sequence (DNA): TGTGCCAGCAGTTTAGTTGGGGGGACACCCCTCCACTTT. Its protein product is CASSLVGGTPLHF.

This clone is labeled as large. The V gene is TRBV7-9, the J gene TRBJ2-1, with D uncertain. CDR1 and CDR2 from the germline V gene are SEHNR and FQNEAQ (reference sequence). The CDR3 is made up of 12 amino acids. The V and J ends lost 0 bases and 6 bases respectively, with 3 bases between them. CDR3: CASSLASNEQFF. CDR3 in DNA: TGTGCCAGCAGCTTAGCTAGCAATGAGCAGTTCTTC.

The V call is TRBV29-1, the J call TRBJ1-1, with D perhaps matching TRBD1 (6 bases). Trimming took off 5 bases at V and 3 bases at J, with 16 bases between the two ends. The length of the CDR3 is 14 residues. Germline CDR1 and CDR2: SQVTM and ANQGSEA. The CDR3 sequence: CSVKTQQGHTEAFF. The CDR3 DNA follows: TGCAGCGTTAAAACTCAACAGGGCCACACTGAAGCTTTCTTT.

The chain joins TRBV20-1 to TRBJ2-3; TRBD2 matches 13 bases. The CDR3 is 17 amino acids. In germline, CDR1 is DFQATT, CDR2 SNEGSKA (reference sequence). Unmatched junction bases numbered 10, after V lost 3 bases and J lost 4 bases. In DNA, the CDR3 is TGCAGTGCTAGTTTAGCAGGGACTAGCGGGAACTCAGATACGCAGTATTTT. It translates to CSASLAGTSGNSDTQYF.

V usage is TRBV5-1 and J usage is TRBJ2-1; possible D gene TRBD2, 6 bases. The CDR3 is 17 residues long. V was pared by 0 bases and J by 0 bases, with 13 bases between. Germline CDR1 is SGHRS and CDR2 is YFSETQ. The CDR3, as DNA: TGCGCCAGCAGCTTGGAACAGCGGGCGAGCTCCTACAATGAGCAGTTCTTC. The encoded protein is CASSLEQRASSYNEQFF.

The chain combines TRBV7-2 with TRBJ1-2; TRBD1 aligns across 9 bases. J gave up 8 bases and V 4 bases, and 8 bases lay outside the gene matches. The germline V gene encodes CDR1 SGHTA and CDR2 FQGNSA. The CDR3 is made up of 14 amino acids. CDR3 region: CASSSQGAVGGYTF. As DNA, the CDR3 is TGTGCCAGCAGCTCACAGGGGGCTGTTGGCGGCTACACCTTC.

This clone was seen a few times. This sequence joins TRBV28 and TRBJ1-1; D might be TRBD1 (5 bases). CDR3 length: 14 residues. The V end was cut by 6 bases, the J end by 4 bases, with 15 bases between. CDR1 and CDR2 (germline): MDHEN, SYDVKM. The CDR3 nucleotides are TGTGCCAGCAGACGACACGGGGGGAGCACTGAAGCTTTCTTT. Amino acid sequence: CASRRHGGSTEAFF.

The chain recombines TRBV7-8 with TRBJ1-1; 9 positions match TRBD1. V trimming: 5 bases; J trimming: 4 bases; junction bases outside the gene matches: 5. The V gene's germline CDR1 is SGHVS and CDR2 FQNEAQ. The CDR3 consists of 14 residues. CDR3 DNA: TGTGCCAGCAGCCTACAGGGGGCCAGCACTGAAGCTTTCTTT. As protein: CASSLQGASTEAFF. Together with reference TRBV7-8 and TRBJ1-1, the CDR3 gives the full variable domain: GAGVSQSPRYKVAKRGQDVALRCDPISGHVSLFWYQQALGQGPEFLTYFQNEAQLDKSGLPSDRFFAERPEGSVSTLKIQRTQQEDSAVYLCASSLQGASTEAFFGQGTRLTVV.

Only one count was recorded for this clone. V is TRBV2 and J is TRBJ1-5; 9 bases agree with TRBD1. The trim removed 6 bases at V and 7 bases at J, leaving 7 bases unmatched. This CDR3 is 14 amino acids long. Germline V gene sequence: CDR1 SNHLY, CDR2 FYNNEI. CDR3 coding DNA: TGTGCCAGCAGGGGACAGGGCTTTGGGCAGCCCCAGCATTTT. Translation gives CASRGQGFGQPQHF.

This rearrangement joins TRBV5-1 to TRBJ1-2, with 8 positions matching TRBD1. CDR3 size: 14 residues. Germline trimming cut 0 bases from V and 3 bases from J; bases unmatched to any gene: 1. Per germline, CDR1 SGHRS and CDR2 YFSETQ. The CDR3 is CASSLAQGDYGYTF. The CDR3 bases are TGCGCCAGCAGCTTGGCACAGGGGGACTATGGCTACACCTTC.

The chain joins TRBV6-2 or TRBV6-3 to TRBJ2-7; D is ambiguous. Trimming cost V 2 bases and J 4 bases, with 9 bases left between them. The CDR3 totals 13 residues. CDR1 and CDR2 from the germline V gene are MNHEY and SVGEGT. The CDR3, as DNA: TGTGCCAGCAGTTACGCGGCCCAATACGAGCAGTACTTC. Its protein product is CASSYAAQYEQYF.

The chain uses TRBV4-1 and TRBJ1-4, with D maybe TRBD1 (6 bases). The CDR3 sequence is 17 residues long. Germline CDR1 is MGHRA and CDR2 is YSYEKL. V lost 0 bases, J lost 6 bases, and 17 bases lay in between. CDR3 in amino acids: CASSQDPATGPDEKLFF. The DNA of the CDR3 is TGCGCCAGCAGCCAAGATCCGGCAACAGGGCCAGATGAAAAACTGTTTTTT.

Note on this clone: A read error may account for a junction end that differs from germline. The rearrangement links TRBV7-7 to TRBJ2-1, with 10 bases that match TRBD2. Germline V lookup: CDR1 SSHAT, CDR2 FNYEAQ (reference sequence). This CDR3 has 15 residues. CDR3 sequence: CASSLKAGGYNEQFF. CDR3 nucleotide sequence: TGTGCTAGCAGCTTAAAAGCGGGAGGGTACAATGAGCAGTTCTTC.

The CDR3 DNA reads as TGCAGCGCCAAACCGGGACAGGGAACCTACGAGCAGTACTTC. Translated, it gives CSAKPGQGTYEQYF. The chain has TRBV29-1 and TRBJ2-7, with TRBD1 identical over 9 bases. V lost 7 bases to trimming and J lost 2 bases; unmatched junction nucleotides: 9. Germline V CDR1 and CDR2: SQVTM, ANQGSEA. The CDR3 sequence is 14 residues long.